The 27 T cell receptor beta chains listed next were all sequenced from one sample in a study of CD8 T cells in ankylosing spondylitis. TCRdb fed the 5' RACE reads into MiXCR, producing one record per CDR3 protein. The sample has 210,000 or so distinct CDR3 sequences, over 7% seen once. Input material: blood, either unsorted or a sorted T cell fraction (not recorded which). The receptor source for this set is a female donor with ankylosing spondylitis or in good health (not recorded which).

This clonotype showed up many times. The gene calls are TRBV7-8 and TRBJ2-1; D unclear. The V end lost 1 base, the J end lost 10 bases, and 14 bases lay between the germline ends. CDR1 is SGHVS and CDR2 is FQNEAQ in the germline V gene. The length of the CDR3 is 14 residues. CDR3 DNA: TGTGCCAGCAGCTTAGTACGGCCCCCCGCAGAGCAGTTCTTC. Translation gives CASSLVRPPAEQFF.

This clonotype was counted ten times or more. In DNA form, the CDR3 reads TGTGCCAGCAGCCAAGACTGGGAGGGCCGACTTGGGCAGTACTTC. Translation gives CASSQDWEGRLGQYF. The V gene is TRBV4-2, the J gene TRBJ2-7, with 7 nucleotides matching TRBD2. The CDR3 is 15 residues long. Germline V gives CDR1 LGHNA, CDR2 YNFKEQ. V was clipped by 0 bases and J by 9 bases; unmatched bases: 11.

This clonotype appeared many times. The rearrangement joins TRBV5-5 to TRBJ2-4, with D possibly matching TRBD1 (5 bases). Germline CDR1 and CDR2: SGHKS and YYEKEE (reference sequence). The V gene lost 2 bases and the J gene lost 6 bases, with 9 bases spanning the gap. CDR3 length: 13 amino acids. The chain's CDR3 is CASSFVQGNIQYF. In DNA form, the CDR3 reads TGTGCCAGCAGCTTTGTTCAGGGAAACATTCAGTACTTC.

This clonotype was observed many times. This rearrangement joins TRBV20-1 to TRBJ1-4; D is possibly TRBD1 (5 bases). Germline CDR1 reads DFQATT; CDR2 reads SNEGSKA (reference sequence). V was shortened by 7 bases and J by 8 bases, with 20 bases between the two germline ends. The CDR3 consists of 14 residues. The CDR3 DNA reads TGCAGTGTCGCCCAGGGAGCACAGAGGGAAAAACTGTTTTTT. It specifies CSVAQGAQREKLFF.

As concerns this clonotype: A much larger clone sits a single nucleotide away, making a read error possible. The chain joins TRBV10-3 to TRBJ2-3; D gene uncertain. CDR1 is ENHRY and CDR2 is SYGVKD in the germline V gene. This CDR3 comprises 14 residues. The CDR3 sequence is CAIRESAPTDTQYF. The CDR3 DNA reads TGTGCCATCAGGGAGTCGGCGCCCACAGATACGCAGTATTTT.

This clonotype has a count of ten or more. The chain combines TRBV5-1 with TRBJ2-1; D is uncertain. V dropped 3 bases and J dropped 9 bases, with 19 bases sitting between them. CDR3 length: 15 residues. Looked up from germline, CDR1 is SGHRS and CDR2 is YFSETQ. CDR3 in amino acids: CASSSIRAAHGEQFF. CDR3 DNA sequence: TGCGCCAGCAGCTCGATCCGGGCGGCCCATGGTGAGCAGTTCTTC.

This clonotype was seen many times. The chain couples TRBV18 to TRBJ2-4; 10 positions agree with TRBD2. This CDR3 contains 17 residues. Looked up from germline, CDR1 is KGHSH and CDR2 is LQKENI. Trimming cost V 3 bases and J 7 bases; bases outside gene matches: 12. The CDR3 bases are TGTGCCAGCTCACCCATCGTAGGGCCTAGCGGGAGCAACATTCAGTACTTC. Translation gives CASSPIVGPSGSNIQYF.

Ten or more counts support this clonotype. This chain's CDR3 is CASSYPQGRGTEAFF. The CDR3 DNA is TGTGCCAGCAGTTACCCTCAGGGGCGCGGCACTGAAGCTTTCTTT. This chain uses TRBV6-2 or TRBV6-3 with TRBJ1-1; TRBD1 is a possible D gene (6 bases). Trimming stripped 2 bases from V and 4 bases from J, with 14 bases between. CDR1 MNHEY and CDR2 SVGEGT come from the germline V gene. There are 15 residues in the CDR3.

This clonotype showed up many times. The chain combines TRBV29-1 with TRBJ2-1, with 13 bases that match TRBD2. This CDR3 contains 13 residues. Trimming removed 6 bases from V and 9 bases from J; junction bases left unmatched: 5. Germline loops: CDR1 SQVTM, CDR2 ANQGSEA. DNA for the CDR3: TGCAGCGTCCGACTAGCGGGAGGTGGTGAGCAGTTCTTC. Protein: CSVRLAGGGEQFF.

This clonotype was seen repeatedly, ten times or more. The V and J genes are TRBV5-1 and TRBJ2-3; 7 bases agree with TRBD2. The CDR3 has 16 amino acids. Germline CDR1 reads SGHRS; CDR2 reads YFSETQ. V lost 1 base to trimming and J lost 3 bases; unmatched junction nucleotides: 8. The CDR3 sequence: CASSLLGGRRTDTQYF. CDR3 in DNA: TGCGCCAGCAGCTTGTTGGGCGGGAGAAGAACAGATACGCAGTATTTT.

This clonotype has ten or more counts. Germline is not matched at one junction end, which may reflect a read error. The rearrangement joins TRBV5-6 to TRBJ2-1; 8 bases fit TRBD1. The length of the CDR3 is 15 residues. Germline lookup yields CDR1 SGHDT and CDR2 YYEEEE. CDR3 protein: CASSLRTGTGNEQFF. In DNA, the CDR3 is TGTGCTAGCAGCTTACGGACAGGGACGGGCAATGAGCAGTTCTTC. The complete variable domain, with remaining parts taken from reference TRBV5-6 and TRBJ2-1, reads DAGVTQSPTHLIKTRGQQVTLRCSPKSGHDTVSWYQQALGQGPQFIFQYYEEEERQRGNFPDRFSGHQFPNYSSELNVNALLLGDSALYLCASSLRTGTGNEQFFGPGTRLTVL.

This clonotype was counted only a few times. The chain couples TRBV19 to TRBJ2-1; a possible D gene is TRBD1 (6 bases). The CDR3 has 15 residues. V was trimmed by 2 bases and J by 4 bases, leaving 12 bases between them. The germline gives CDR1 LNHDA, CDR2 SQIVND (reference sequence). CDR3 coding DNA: TGTGCCAGTAGTATAACCCCCGGACAGTACAATGAGCAGTTCTTC. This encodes CASSITPGQYNEQFF.

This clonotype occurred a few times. For the CDR3, the DNA is TGTGCCAGCAGTCGCCCCCCAGGGGCCCATAGGTCCTACAATGAGCAGTTCTTC. Its translation is CASSRPPGAHRSYNEQFF. V and J are TRBV7-8 and TRBJ2-1; perhaps TRBD1 as D (6 bases). Trimming stripped 6 bases from V and 1 base from J, with 22 bases between. The CDR3 sequence is 18 residues long. Germline values: CDR1 SGHVS, CDR2 FQNEAQ.

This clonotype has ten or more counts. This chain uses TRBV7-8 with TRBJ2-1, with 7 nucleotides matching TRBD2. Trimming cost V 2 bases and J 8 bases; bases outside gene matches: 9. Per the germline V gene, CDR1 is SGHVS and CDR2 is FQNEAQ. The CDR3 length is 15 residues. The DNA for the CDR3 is TGTGCCAGCAGCTTATCGGGGGGAACCAGGGATGAGCAGTTCTTC. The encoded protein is CASSLSGGTRDEQFF.

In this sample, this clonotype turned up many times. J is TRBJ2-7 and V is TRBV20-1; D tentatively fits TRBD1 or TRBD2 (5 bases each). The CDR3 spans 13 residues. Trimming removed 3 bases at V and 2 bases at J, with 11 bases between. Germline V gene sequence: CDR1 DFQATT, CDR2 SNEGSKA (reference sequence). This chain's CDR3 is CSARGRVTYEQYF. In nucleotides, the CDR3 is TGCAGTGCTAGGGGACGGGTGACCTACGAGCAGTACTTC.

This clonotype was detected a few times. As DNA, the CDR3 is TGTGCCAGCAGCTTAGCCAACCCCGGGGGTGGCTATGGCTACACCTTC. Translation gives CASSLANPGGGYGYTF. The chain carries TRBV7-9 and TRBJ1-2, with D maybe TRBD1 (5 bases). Germline values: CDR1 SEHNR, CDR2 FQNEAQ (reference sequence). This CDR3 contains 16 residues. Between the trimmed V and J ends, which lost 0 bases and 4 bases, there was a span of 15 bases.

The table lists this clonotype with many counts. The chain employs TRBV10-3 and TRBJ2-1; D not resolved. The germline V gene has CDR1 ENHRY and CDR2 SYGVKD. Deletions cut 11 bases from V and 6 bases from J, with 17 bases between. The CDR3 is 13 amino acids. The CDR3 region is CAVMARLGNEQFF. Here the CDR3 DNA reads TGTGCCGTGATGGCCCGACTCGGCAATGAGCAGTTCTTC.

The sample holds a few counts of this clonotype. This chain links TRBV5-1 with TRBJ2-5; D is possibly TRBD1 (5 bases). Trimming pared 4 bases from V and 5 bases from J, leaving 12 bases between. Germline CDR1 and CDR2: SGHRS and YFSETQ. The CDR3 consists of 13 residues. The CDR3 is CASSRGTLETQYF. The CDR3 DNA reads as TGCGCCAGCAGCAGGGGCACTCTCGAGACCCAGTACTTC.

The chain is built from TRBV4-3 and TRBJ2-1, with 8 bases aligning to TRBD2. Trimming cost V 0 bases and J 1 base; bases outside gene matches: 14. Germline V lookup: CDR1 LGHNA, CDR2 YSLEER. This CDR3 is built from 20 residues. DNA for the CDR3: TGCGCCAGCAGCCAAGATTTTCGGGCGGGAGGAGGCCCTTCCTACAATGAGCAGTTCTTC. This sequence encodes CASSQDFRAGGGPSYNEQFF.

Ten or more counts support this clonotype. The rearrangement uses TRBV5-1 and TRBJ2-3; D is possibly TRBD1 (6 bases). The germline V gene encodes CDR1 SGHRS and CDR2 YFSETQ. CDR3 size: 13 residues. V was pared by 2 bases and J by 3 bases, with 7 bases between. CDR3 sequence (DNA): TGCGCCAGCAGCTTACAGGGTACAGATACGCAGTATTTT. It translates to CASSLQGTDTQYF.

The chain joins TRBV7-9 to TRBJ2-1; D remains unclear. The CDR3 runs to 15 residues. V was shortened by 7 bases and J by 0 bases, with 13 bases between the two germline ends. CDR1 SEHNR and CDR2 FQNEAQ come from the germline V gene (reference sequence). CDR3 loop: CASIQYQSSYNEQFF. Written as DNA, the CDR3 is TGTGCCAGCATCCAATACCAGAGCTCCTACAATGAGCAGTTCTTC.

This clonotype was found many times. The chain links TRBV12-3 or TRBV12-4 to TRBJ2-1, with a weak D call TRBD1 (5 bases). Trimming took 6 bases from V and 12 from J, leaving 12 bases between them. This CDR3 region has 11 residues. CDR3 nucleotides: TGTGCCAGCAGCCCCCAGGGAAGGCAGTTCTTC. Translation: CASSPQGRQFF.

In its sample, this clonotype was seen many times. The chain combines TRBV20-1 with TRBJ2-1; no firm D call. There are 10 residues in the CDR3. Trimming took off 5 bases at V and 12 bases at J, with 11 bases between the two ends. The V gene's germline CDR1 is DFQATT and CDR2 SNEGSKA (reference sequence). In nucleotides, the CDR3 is TGCAGTGCTGTTTCCTACGCGCAGTTCTTC. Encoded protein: CSAVSYAQFF.

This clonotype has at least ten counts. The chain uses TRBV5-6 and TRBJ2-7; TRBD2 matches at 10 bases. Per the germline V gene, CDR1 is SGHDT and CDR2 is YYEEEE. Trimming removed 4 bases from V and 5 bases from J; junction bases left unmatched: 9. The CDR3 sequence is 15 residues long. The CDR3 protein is CASSPQASGSHEQYF. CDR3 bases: TGTGCCAGCAGCCCCCAGGCTAGCGGGAGCCACGAGCAGTACTTC.

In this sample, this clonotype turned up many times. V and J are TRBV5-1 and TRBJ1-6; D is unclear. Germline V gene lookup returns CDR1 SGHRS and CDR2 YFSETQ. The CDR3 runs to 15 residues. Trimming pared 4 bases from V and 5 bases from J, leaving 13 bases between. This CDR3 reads CASSPGGSNNSPLHF. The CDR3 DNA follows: TGCGCCAGCAGCCCCGGAGGGTCTAATAATTCACCCCTCCACTTT.

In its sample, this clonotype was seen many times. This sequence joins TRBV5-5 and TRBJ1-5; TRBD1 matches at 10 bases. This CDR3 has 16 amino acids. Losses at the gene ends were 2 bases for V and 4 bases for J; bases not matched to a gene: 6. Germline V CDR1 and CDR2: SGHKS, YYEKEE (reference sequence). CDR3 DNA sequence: TGTGCCAGCAGCTTCGGGACAGGGGCTCTTAATCAGCCCCAGCATTTT. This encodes CASSFGTGALNQPQHF.

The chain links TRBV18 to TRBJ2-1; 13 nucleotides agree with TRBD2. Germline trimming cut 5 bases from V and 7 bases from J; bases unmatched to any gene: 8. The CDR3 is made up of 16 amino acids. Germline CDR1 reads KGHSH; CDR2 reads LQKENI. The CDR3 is CASSSFGTSGKNEQFF. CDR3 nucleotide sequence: TGTGCCAGCTCATCCTTCGGGACTAGCGGGAAGAATGAGCAGTTCTTC.